This T cell receptor (beta chain) is drawn from a study of STAT3 mutations in large granular lymphocyte leukemia. In the study overall: Over half of T-LGLL patients had one or more immunosuppressive regimens. Findings of the study overall: In T-cell large granular lymphocyte leukemia, about half of patients showed multiple immunodominant subclonotypes. After therapy, about 30% of the 18 patients switched clonotypes, all new clones STAT3 wild type. A small but highly pathogenic clone may have been missed.

TCRdb keeps only in-frame clones here, not all; method: immunoSEQ multiplex PCR. This table has 37,000 or so clones, about 88% appearing once. Notes on this clone: Its matching antigen is unknown.

This CDR3 is built from 15 residues. The TCR was taken from a human donor with T large granular lymphocyte leukemia. Some clones in this sample may be carry-over from other donors' samples. The chain recombines TRBV21-1 with TRBJ2-7; the D call TRBD1 from the table was never checked on the DNA. TRBV21-1 is deemed a pseudogene. Sequencing was done on a sample of PBMCs. The CDR3 sequence is CASSKRTGLAYEQYF. In DNA form, the CDR3 reads TGTGCCAGCAGCAAAAGGACAGGCCTAGCCTACGAGCAGTACTTC.